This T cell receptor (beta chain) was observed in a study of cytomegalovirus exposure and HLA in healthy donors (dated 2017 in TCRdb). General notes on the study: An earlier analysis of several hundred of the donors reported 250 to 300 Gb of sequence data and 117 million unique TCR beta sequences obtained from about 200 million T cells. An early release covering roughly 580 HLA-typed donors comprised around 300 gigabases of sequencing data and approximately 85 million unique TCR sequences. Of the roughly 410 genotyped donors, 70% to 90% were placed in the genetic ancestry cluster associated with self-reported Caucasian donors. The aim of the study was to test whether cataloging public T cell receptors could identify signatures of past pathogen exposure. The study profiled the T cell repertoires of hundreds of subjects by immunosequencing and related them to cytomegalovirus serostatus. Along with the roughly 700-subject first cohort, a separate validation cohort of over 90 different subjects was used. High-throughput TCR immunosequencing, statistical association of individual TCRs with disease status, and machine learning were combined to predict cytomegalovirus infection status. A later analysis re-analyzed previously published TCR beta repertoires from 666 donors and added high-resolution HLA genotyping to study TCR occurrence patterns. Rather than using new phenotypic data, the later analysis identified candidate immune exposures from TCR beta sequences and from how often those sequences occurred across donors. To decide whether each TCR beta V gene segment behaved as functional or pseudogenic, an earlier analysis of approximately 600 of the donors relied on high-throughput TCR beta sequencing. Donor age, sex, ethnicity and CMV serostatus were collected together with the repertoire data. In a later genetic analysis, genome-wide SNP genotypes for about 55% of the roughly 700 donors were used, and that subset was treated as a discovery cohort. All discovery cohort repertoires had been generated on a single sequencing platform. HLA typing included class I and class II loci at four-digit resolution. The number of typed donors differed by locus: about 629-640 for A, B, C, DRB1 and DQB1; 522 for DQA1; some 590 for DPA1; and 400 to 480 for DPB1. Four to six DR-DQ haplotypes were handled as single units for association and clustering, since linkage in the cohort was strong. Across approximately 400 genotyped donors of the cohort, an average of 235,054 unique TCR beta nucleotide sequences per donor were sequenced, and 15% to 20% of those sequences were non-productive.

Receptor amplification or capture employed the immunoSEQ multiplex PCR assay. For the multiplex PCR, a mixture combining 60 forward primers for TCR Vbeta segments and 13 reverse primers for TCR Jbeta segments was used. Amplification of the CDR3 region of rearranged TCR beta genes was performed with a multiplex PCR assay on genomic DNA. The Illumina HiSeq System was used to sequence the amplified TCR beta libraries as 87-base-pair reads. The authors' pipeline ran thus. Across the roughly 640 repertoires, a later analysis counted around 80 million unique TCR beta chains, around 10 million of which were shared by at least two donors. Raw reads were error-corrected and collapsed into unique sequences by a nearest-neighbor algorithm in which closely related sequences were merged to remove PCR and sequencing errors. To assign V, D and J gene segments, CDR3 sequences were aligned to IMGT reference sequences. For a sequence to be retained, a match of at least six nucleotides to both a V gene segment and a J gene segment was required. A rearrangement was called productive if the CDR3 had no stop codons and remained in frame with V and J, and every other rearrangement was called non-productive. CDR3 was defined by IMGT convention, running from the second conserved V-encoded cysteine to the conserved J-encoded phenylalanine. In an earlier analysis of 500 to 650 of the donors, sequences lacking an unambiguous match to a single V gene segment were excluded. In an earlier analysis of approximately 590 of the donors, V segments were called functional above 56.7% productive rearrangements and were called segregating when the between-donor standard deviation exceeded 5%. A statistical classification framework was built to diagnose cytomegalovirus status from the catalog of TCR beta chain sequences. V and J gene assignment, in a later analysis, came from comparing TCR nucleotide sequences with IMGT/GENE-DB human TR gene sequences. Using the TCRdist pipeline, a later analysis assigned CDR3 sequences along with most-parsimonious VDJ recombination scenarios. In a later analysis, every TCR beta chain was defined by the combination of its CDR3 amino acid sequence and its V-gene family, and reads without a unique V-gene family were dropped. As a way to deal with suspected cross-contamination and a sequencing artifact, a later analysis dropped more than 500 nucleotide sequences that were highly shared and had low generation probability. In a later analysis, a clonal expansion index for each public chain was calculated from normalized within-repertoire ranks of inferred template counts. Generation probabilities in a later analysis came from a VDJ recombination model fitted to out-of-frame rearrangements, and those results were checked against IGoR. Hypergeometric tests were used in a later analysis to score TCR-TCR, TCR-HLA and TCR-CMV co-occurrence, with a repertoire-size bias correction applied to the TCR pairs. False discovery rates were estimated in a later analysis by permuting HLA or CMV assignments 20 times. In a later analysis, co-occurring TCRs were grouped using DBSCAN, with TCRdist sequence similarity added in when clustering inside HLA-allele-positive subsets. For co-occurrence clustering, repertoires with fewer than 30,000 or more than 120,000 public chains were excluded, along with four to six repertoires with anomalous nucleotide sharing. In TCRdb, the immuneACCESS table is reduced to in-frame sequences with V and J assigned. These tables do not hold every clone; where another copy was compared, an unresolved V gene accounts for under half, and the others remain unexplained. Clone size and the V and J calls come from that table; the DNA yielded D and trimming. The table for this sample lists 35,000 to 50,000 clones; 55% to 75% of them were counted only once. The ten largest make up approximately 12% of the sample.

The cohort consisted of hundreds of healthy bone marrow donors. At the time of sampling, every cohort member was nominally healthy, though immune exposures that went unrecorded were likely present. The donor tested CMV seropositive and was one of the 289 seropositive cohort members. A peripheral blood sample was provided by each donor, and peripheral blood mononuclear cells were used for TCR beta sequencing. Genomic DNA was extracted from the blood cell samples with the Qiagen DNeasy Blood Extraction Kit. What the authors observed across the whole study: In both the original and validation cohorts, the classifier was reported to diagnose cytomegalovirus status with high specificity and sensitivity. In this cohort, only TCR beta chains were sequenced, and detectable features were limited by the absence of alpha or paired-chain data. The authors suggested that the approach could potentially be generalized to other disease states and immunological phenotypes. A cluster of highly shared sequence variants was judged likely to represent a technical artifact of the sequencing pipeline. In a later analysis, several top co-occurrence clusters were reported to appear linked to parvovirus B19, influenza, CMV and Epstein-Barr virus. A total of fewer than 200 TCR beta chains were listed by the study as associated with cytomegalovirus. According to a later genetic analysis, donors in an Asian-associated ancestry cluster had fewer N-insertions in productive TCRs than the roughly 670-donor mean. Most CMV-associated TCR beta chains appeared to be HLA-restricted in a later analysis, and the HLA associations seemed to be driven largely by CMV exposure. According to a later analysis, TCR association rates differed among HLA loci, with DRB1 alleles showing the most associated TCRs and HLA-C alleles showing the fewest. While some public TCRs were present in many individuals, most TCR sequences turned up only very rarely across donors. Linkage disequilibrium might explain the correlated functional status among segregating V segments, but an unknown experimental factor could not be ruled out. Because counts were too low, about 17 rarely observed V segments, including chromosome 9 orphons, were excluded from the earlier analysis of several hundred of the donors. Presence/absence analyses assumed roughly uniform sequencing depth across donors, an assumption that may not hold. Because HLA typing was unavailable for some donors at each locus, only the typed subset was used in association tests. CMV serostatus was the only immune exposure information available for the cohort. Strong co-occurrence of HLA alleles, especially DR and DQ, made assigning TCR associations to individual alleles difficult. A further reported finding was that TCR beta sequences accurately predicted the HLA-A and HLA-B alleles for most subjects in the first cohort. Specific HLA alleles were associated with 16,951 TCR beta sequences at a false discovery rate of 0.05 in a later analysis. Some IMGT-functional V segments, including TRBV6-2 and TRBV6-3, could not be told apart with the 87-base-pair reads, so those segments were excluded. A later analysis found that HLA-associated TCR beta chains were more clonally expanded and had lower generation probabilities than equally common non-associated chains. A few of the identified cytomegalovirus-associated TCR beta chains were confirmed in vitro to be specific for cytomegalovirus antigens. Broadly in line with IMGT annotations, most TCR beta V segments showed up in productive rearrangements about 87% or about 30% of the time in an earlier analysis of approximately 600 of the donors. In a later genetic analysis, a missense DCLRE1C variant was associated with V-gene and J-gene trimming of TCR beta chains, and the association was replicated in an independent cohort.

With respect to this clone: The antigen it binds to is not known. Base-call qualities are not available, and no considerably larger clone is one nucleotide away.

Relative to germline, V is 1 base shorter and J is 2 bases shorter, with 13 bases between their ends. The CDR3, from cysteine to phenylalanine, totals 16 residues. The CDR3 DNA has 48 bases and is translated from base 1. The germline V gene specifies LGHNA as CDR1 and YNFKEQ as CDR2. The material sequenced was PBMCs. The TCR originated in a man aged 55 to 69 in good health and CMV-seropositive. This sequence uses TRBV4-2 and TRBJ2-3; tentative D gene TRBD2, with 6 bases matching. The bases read TGTGCCAGCAGCCAAGGTGTTAGCGGAAACACAGATACGCAGTATTTT. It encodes CASSQGVSGNTDTQYF.